This note documents a single TCR beta chain sequence. Its antigen is unidentified. Positively selected for CCR7, the CD45RO-negative cells used as naive CD8 cells excluded terminally differentiated effector memory CD45RA+ cells. The sample comes from a study of shared clonotypes between healthy human individuals. Study context: The donors, two women and three men, were aged 18 to 49. Findings and caveats of the study: Larger richness was generally estimated for naive than memory subsets. Roughly 5.3% of naive CD4 clonotypes were common to several donors. All-four-donor shared clonotypes had higher generation probabilities than non-shared clonotypes did.

Germline assignment: CDR1 KGHSH and CDR2 LQKENI. CDR3 length equals 14 residues. V was trimmed by 2 bases and J by 5 bases, leaving 12 bases between them. Sequenced by immunoSEQ multiplex PCR; TCRdb stores in-frame clones only, minus some. The sample includes over 2,000,000 clones, around 93% seen only once; the top ten take roughly 1.7%. The chain links TRBV18 to TRBJ2-5, with D tentatively TRBD2 (5 bases). This receptor was obtained from a man between 18 and 29 years old in good health. Some clones in this sample may be carry-over from other donors' samples. The sequencing input was naive CD8+ T cells from PBMCs. CDR3 amino acids: CASSPATKTETQYF. CDR3 sequence (DNA): TGTGCCAGCTCACCAGCGACTAAAACGGAGACCCAGTACTTC.